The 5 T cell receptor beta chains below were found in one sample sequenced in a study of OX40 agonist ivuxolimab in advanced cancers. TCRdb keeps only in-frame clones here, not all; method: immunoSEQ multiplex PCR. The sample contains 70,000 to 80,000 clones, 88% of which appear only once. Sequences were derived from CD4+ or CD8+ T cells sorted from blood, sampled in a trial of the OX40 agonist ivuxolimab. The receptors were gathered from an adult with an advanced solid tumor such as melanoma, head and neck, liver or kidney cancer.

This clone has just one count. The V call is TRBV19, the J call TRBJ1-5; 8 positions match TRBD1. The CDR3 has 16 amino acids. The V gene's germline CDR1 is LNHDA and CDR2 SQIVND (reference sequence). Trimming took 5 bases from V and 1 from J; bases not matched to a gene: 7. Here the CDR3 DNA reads TGTGCCAGTAGTCCCGGGACAGGAGTAAGCAATCAGCCCCAGCATTTT. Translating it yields CASSPGTGVSNQPQHF.

The CDR3 loop is CASSGSRDRAYNEQFF. CDR3 coding DNA: TGTGCCAGCAGCGGATCCCGGGACAGGGCGTACAATGAGCAGTTCTTC. The chain carries TRBV11-2 and TRBJ2-1; TRBD1 matches 9 bases. The junction had 9 bases not matched to a gene; V was cut back by 5 bases and J by 4 bases. Germline V gene lookup returns CDR1 SGHAT and CDR2 FQNNGV. The CDR3 length is 16 residues.

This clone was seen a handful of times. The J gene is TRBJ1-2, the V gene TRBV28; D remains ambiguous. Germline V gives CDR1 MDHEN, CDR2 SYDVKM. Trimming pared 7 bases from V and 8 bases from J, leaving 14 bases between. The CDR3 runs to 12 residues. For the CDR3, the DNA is TGTGCCAGCACCTCTCTTGGGAGGGGCTACACCTTC. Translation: CASTSLGRGYTF.

The CDR3 loop is CASSHLGYGYEQYF. The CDR3 DNA reads TGTGCCAGCAGCCACCTGGGGTACGGTTACGAGCAGTACTTC. The chain combines TRBV21-1 with TRBJ2-7. TRBV21-1 corresponds to a pseudogene. The CDR3 length is 14 residues.

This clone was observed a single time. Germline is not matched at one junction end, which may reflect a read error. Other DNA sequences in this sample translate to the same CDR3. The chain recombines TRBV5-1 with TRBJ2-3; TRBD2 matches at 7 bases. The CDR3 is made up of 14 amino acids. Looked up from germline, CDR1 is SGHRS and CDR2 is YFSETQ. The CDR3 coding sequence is TGCGCCAGCAGCTTTACTAGCGCCACAGATACACAGTATTTT. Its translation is CASSFTSATDTQYF.